This T cell receptor beta chain was identified in a study of Ad26.COV2.S vaccination and SARS-CoV-2 variants. Whole-study findings and limits: It is possible that the TCR breadth and depth analyses underestimated the total T cell responses.

A word on this clone: Its cognate antigen is unknown.

CDR3 size: 15 residues. V lost 0 bases, J lost 2 bases, and 8 bases lay in between. Germline V gives CDR1 MNHNY, CDR2 SVGAGI (reference sequence). The table came from immunoSEQ multiplex PCR; TCRdb's copy has only in-frame clones and leaves some out. Altogether 250,000 to 300,000 clones are present, roughly 86% being singletons, with the ten largest covering around 3%. Treatment specified: roughly 20 received Ad26.COV2.S at low or high dose, single or two shots; 5 received placebo; per-sample allocation not given. The investigators took samples on day 63 after the first vaccine or placebo injection. V usage is TRBV6-6 and J usage is TRBJ1-5; no clear D. The material sequenced was peripheral blood, taken in a trial of Ad26.COV2.S vaccine versus placebo. This sequence originates from a person aged 18-60 years who received the Ad26.COV2.S COVID-19 vaccine or a placebo. The CDR3 DNA is TGTGCCAGCAGTTACTCAAAGGAGGGCAATCAGCCCCAGCATTTT. The encoded protein is CASSYSKEGNQPQHF.